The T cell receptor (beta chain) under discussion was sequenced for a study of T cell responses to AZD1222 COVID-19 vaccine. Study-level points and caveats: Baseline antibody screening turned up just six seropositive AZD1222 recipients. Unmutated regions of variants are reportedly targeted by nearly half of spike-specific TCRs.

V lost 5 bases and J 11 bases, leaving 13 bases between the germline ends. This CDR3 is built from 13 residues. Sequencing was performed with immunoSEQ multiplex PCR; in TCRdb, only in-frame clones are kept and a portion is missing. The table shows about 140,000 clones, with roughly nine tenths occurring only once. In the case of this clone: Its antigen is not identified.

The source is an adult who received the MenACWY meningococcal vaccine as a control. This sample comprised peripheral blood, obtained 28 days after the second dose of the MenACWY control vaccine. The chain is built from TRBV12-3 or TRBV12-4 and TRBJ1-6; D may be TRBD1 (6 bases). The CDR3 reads CASSLRTVAPLHF. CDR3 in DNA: TGTGCCAGCAGTCTCCGGACAGTAGCACCCCTCCACTTT.